These 21 T cell receptor beta chains came from one sample sequenced in a study of blood T cell repertoires in COVID-19. Sequenced by immunoSEQ multiplex PCR; TCRdb stores in-frame clones only, minus some. The table shows around 59,000 clones, with 70% to 90% occurring only once. The sequenced sample consisted of peripheral blood. Receptor source: a man in his fifties or sixties with acute or convalescent COVID-19.

The V gene is TRBV9, the J gene TRBJ2-7; TRBD1 aligns across 9 bases. Germline CDR1 SGDLS, CDR2 YYNGEE. V trimming: 2 bases; J trimming: 4 bases; junction bases outside the gene matches: 1. The CDR3 length is 13 residues. The CDR3 bases are TGTGCCAGCAGCGTGGACAGGGGATACGAGCAGTACTTC. Its translation is CASSVDRGYEQYF.

The chain couples TRBV6-5 to TRBJ1-1; 9 bases are shared with TRBD1. Trimming cost V 7 bases and J 6 bases; bases outside gene matches: 6. The CDR3 length is 13 residues. Germline V gene lookup returns CDR1 MNHEY and CDR2 SVGAGI. The CDR3 sequence is CASNRDREAEAFF. For the CDR3, the DNA is TGTGCCAGCAACCGGGACAGGGAGGCTGAAGCTTTCTTT.

The rearrangement uses TRBV11-2 and TRBJ2-3, with 7 bases that match TRBD1. The trim removed 5 bases at V and 4 bases at J, leaving 6 bases unmatched. Germline values: CDR1 SGHAT, CDR2 FQNNGV. The CDR3 is 14 amino acids. In DNA, the CDR3 is TGTGCCAGCAGCCCATGGACAGGTCCAGATACGCAGTATTTT. Its translation is CASSPWTGPDTQYF.

V is TRBV3-1 (or the pseudogene TRBV3-2) and J is TRBJ2-1, with 8 positions matching TRBD2. After removal of 1 base from V and 4 bases from J, the junction contained 6 bases not matched to a gene. This CDR3 is built from 16 residues. Germline V CDR1 and CDR2: LGHDT, YNNKEL (reference sequence). CDR3 loop: CASSQVSSGSYNEQFF. The CDR3, as DNA: TGTGCCAGCAGCCAAGTGTCTAGCGGGTCATACAATGAGCAGTTCTTC.

The J gene is TRBJ2-1, the V gene TRBV7-2, with a weak D call TRBD2 (6 bases). V lost 4 bases and J lost 4, with 20 bases in between. Germline V gene lookup returns CDR1 SGHTA and CDR2 FQGNSA. This CDR3 region has 17 residues. The CDR3 DNA reads TGTGCCAGCAGCTCGGGAACCGGGACTCCCTATTACAATGAGCAGTTCTTC. Amino acids: CASSSGTGTPYYNEQFF.

This clone has a single count. The chain uses TRBV5-4 and TRBJ1-1; D uncertain. CDR1 SGHNT and CDR2 YYREEE come from the germline V gene (reference sequence). V was clipped by 5 bases and J by 2 bases, with 7 bases between them. This CDR3 comprises 12 residues. The chain's CDR3 is CASSEVNTEAFF. CDR3 nucleotide sequence: TGTGCCAGCAGTGAGGTTAACACTGAAGCTTTCTTT. The variable domain in full, with the rest retrieved from reference TRBV5-4 and TRBJ1-1, is ETGVTQSPTHLIKTRGQQVTLRCSSQSGHNTVSWYQQALGQGPQFIFQYYREEENGRGNFPPRFSGLQFPNYSSELNVNALELDDSALYLCASSEVNTEAFFGQGTRLTVV.

The chain has TRBV9 and TRBJ2-1; TRBD2 agrees at 13 bases. Trimming took 0 bases from V and 7 from J; bases not matched to a gene: 4. CDR1 and CDR2 from the germline V gene are SGDLS and YYNGEE. The CDR3 loop spans 16 amino acids. The CDR3 is CASSVEGLAGPNEQFF. The CDR3 bases are TGTGCCAGCAGCGTAGAGGGACTAGCGGGACCGAATGAGCAGTTCTTC.

The chain employs TRBV20-1 and TRBJ1-2; D gene ambiguous. This CDR3 has 11 amino acids. Germline V gene sequence: CDR1 DFQATT, CDR2 SNEGSKA (reference sequence). Trimming took off 6 bases at V and 4 bases at J, with 9 bases between the two ends. The CDR3 region is CSAGEGYGYTF. CDR3 nucleotide sequence: TGCAGTGCCGGAGAAGGCTATGGCTACACCTTC.

CDR3 sequence: CASSLGTSGMEADTQYF. In nucleotides, the CDR3 is TGTGCCAGCAGCTTGGGGACTAGCGGGATGGAGGCAGATACGCAGTATTTT. This sequence joins TRBV5-4 and TRBJ2-3, with TRBD2 identical over 12 bases. Germline V gives CDR1 SGHNT, CDR2 YYREEE (reference sequence). There are 17 residues in the CDR3. V was clipped by 0 bases and J by 4 bases; unmatched bases: 6.

The V call is TRBV30, the J call TRBJ1-1; D may be TRBD1 (5 bases). The CDR3 has 13 residues. Germline V CDR1 and CDR2: GTSNPN, SVGIG (reference sequence). The CDR3 sequence is CALGRGVGTEAFF. Here the CDR3 DNA reads TGTGCTTTGGGGCGGGGGGTCGGCACTGAAGCTTTCTTT.

This chain joins TRBV6-5 and TRBJ1-1; D gene uncertain. The CDR3 runs 15 residues. With 2 bases removed from V and 5 bases from J, the gap between germline ends came to 15 bases. Germline V gene sequence: CDR1 MNHEY, CDR2 SVGAGI. CDR3 in DNA: TGTGCCAGCAGTTACGGAAACGACGGGAGGACTGAAGCTTTCTTT. Residues: CASSYGNDGRTEAFF.

This rearrangement joins TRBV7-8 to TRBJ2-7; 7 bases match TRBD1. With 5 bases clipped from V and 12 bases from J, the junction kept 7 bases outside the gene matches. CDR3 length: 11 amino acids. Germline V CDR1 and CDR2: SGHVS, FQNEAQ. CDR3 sequence: CASSPRQGVYF. CDR3 in DNA: TGTGCCAGCAGCCCCCGACAGGGAGTGTACTTC.

This chain connects TRBV28 to TRBJ2-1; D is ambiguous. Germline CDR1 and CDR2: MDHEN and SYDVKM. Trimming left V 7 bases short and J 0 bases short, with 16 bases between. The CDR3 covers 16 residues. CDR3 sequence (DNA): TGTGCCAGCATTAATGATGCGACAAGCTCCTACAATGAGCAGTTCTTC. Amino acid sequence: CASINDATSSYNEQFF.

The V and J genes are TRBV14 and TRBJ2-2, with D perhaps TRBD1 (5 bases). V was pared by 2 bases and J by 7 bases, with 8 bases between. Germline V gives CDR1 SGHDN, CDR2 FVKESK. This CDR3 is 13 amino acids long. The CDR3 nucleotides read TGTGCCAGCAGCCAAAGGGGTTTCGGGGAGCTGTTTTTT. Protein: CASSQRGFGELFF.

The rearrangement uses TRBV18 and TRBJ2-1; TRBD2 agrees at 9 bases. Germline V CDR1 and CDR2: KGHSH, LQKENI. J was trimmed by 4 bases and V by 3 bases; bases with no gene match: 7. The length of the CDR3 is 16 residues. Written as DNA, the CDR3 is TGTGCCAGCTCACCGGTGAGCGGGAGGTCGTACAATGAGCAGTTCTTC. The encoded protein is CASSPVSGRSYNEQFF.

The rearrangement links TRBV9 to TRBJ2-3; TRBD2 agrees at 11 bases. The CDR3 spans 15 residues. CDR1 and CDR2 from the germline V gene are SGDLS and YYNGEE. V lost 3 bases to trimming and J lost 2 bases; unmatched junction nucleotides: 2. CDR3 sequence (DNA): TGTGCCAGCAGCGGGGGACTAGCGGACACAGATACGCAGTATTTT. It encodes CASSGGLADTDTQYF.

V and J are TRBV6-1 and TRBJ1-4; 7 bases fit TRBD1. The V gene's germline CDR1 is MNHNS and CDR2 SASEGT. The V gene end was trimmed by 2 bases and the J gene end by 5 bases; junction bases not matched to a gene: 2. The CDR3 is 14 residues long. CDR3 bases: TGTGCCAGCAGTGAAAACAGGGGCAATGAAAAACTGTTTTTT. It specifies CASSENRGNEKLFF.

Comment on this clone: At one end, the junction sequence differs from germline, possibly due to a read error. This chain uses TRBV11-3 with TRBJ2-7; D call uncertain. The CDR3 has 14 residues. Per germline, CDR1 SGHNT and CDR2 YENEEA. The CDR3 DNA follows: TGTGCCAGCAGCCCCTATGCCGCGCCCTACGGGCAGTACTTC. Its protein is CASSPYAAPYGQYF.

V and J are TRBV5-1 and TRBJ2-7, with D possibly TRBD2 on 5 matching bases. V lost 1 base, J lost 0 bases, and 8 bases lay in between. The CDR3 runs 14 residues. The germline V gene encodes CDR1 SGHRS and CDR2 YFSETQ. Written as DNA, the CDR3 is TGCGCCAGCAGCTTGATAGCGAACTCCTACGAGCAGTACTTC. It codes for CASSLIANSYEQYF.

The V and J genes are TRBV4-3 and TRBJ2-1, with TRBD1 matching 9 bases. With 2 bases clipped from V and 9 bases from J, the junction kept 11 bases outside the gene matches. The CDR3 length is 16 residues. Germline lookup yields CDR1 LGHNA and CDR2 YSLEER. DNA for the CDR3: TGCGCCAGCAGCCAAACCGGGACAGGGCCTCGGGGTGAGCAGTTCTTC. It encodes CASSQTGTGPRGEQFF.

The table lists this clone with a count of one. V and J are TRBV27 and TRBJ2-7; D might be TRBD1 (8 bases). This CDR3 has 14 amino acids. Germline CDR1 is MNHEY and CDR2 is SMNVEV (reference sequence). Trimming left V 3 bases short and J 5 bases short, with 14 bases between. DNA for the CDR3: TGTGCCAGCAGTTTCGTAACAGGGGGGGACGAGCAGTACTTC. It is translated as CASSFVTGGDEQYF.